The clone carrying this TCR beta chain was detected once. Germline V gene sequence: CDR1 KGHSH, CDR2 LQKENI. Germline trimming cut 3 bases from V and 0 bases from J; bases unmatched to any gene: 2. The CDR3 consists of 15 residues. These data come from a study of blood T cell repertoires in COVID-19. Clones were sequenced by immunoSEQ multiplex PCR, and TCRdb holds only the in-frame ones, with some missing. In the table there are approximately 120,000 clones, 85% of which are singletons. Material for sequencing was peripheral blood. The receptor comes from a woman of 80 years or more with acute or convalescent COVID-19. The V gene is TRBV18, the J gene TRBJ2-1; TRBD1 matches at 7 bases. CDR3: CASSPGQSSYNEQFF. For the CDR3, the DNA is TGTGCCAGCTCACCGGGACAGAGCTCCTACAATGAGCAGTTCTTC.